A single sample gave rise to the 13 T cell receptor beta chains below, sequenced in a study of breast tumors, draining lymph nodes, adjacent tissues. Axillary draining lymph nodes of breast cancer patients supplied the node samples. Using its own MiXCR run on the multiplex PCR reads, TCRdb lists one record per CDR3 protein. This sample has approximately 100,000 distinct CDR3 sequences; 21% occur once, and the top ten carry approximately 1.3%. The sequenced sample was axillary lymph node tissue. These receptors were obtained from a female donor with breast cancer. Some clones in this sample may be carry-over from other donors' samples.

This clonotype was seen more than once but under ten times. Possible read error: a much larger clone is one base away. The chain employs TRBV20-1 and TRBJ2-3; D might be TRBD2 (5 bases). V lost 3 bases and J 2 bases, leaving 15 bases between the germline ends. The CDR3 sequence is 15 residues long. CDR1 is DFQATT and CDR2 is SNEGSKA in the germline V gene (reference sequence). DNA for the CDR3: TGCAGTGCTAGTCCCAGGACTGACCCCACAGATACGCAGTATTTT. Translating it yields CSASPRTDPTDTQYF.

This clonotype has at least ten counts. The CDR3 nucleotides read TGTGCCAGCAGGGCGAGTGAGCAGTACTTC. This gives the protein CASRASEQYF. The chain uses TRBV2 and TRBJ2-7; D gene ambiguous. Germline CDR1 is SNHLY and CDR2 is FYNNEI. The CDR3 contains 10 residues. Trimming removed 6 bases at V and 7 bases at J, with 7 bases between.

This clonotype was counted at least ten times. The J gene is TRBJ1-2, the V gene TRBV5-1; D uncertain. CDR3 size: 15 residues. Trimming shortened V by 0 bases and J by 13 bases, and 22 bases separated the two germline ends. The germline gives CDR1 SGHRS, CDR2 YFSETQ. The CDR3 nucleotides are TGCGCCAGCAGCTTGGGCAGCGGAACACTTATGGCTATCACCTTC. It translates to CASSLGSGTLMAITF.

This clonotype was recorded many times. The rearrangement links TRBV10-3 to TRBJ2-1, with 8 positions matching TRBD1. After removal of 2 bases from V and 0 bases from J, the junction contained 0 bases not matched to a gene. The CDR3 has 15 residues. Germline V gives CDR1 ENHRY, CDR2 SYGVKD. CDR3 sequence reads: CAISEGQGSYNEQFF. In nucleotides, the CDR3 is TGTGCCATCAGTGAGGGACAGGGCTCCTACAATGAGCAGTTCTTC.

Many counts were recorded for this clonotype. The J gene is TRBJ2-7, the V gene TRBV30; D uncertain. The CDR3 extends over 14 amino acids. The germline V and J ends were trimmed by 2 bases and 2 bases, with 13 bases remaining between them. Germline loops: CDR1 GTSNPN, CDR2 SVGIG (reference sequence). The CDR3 spells CAWSSGYSAYEQYF. Written as DNA, the CDR3 is TGTGCCTGGAGTTCTGGTTATTCCGCCTACGAGCAGTACTTC. The full variable domain, its missing parts supplied by reference TRBV30 and TRBJ2-7, is SQTIHQWPATLVQPVGSPLSLECTVEGTSNPNLYWYRQAAGRGLQLLFYSVGIGQISSEVPQNLSASRPQDRQFILSSKKLLLSDSGFYLCAWSSGYSAYEQYFGPGTRLTVT.

V usage is TRBV28 and J usage is TRBJ2-7; D unclear. This CDR3 is 16 amino acids long. The germline V and J ends were trimmed by 6 bases and 0 bases, with 18 bases remaining between them. Germline V gene lookup returns CDR1 MDHEN and CDR2 SYDVKM. Here the CDR3 DNA reads TGTGCCAGCAGAACTCTCGGTGACCAGAGCTCCTACGAGCAGTACTTC. Its translation is CASRTLGDQSSYEQYF.

There are many counts of this clonotype. The chain recombines TRBV7-9 with TRBJ1-2, with D unclear. The V end lost 1 base, the J end lost 9 bases, and 21 bases lay between the germline ends. Germline V gene sequence: CDR1 SEHNR, CDR2 FQNEAQ (reference sequence). This CDR3 region has 16 residues. CDR3 coding DNA: TGTGCCAGCAGCTTAGGTCCCCTGGGAGGGCGTAACAGCTACACCTTC. Residues: CASSLGPLGGRNSYTF.

This sequence joins TRBV3-1 and TRBJ2-1; 15 positions match TRBD2. Per the germline V gene, CDR1 is LGHDT and CDR2 is YNNKEL (reference sequence). With 1 base clipped from V and 0 bases from J, the junction kept 7 bases outside the gene matches. CDR3 length: 20 residues. The CDR3 coding sequence is TGTGCCAGCAGCCAAGTACCCGGACTAGCGGGAGGGAGCTCCTACAATGAGCAGTTCTTC. Protein: CASSQVPGLAGGSSYNEQFF.

This clonotype showed up many times. V usage is TRBV27 and J usage is TRBJ1-5; D call uncertain. Per the germline V gene, CDR1 is MNHEY and CDR2 is SMNVEV (reference sequence). The CDR3 totals 13 residues. V was clipped by 5 bases and J by 6 bases, with 11 bases between them. The CDR3 nucleotides read TGTGCCAGCAGTCCCCAAGCCCGTCAGCCCCAGCATTTT. Translating it yields CASSPQARQPQHF.

Concerning this clonotype itself: This may come from a read error, since a much larger clone is one base off. This rearrangement joins TRBV9 to TRBJ2-6; unclear D gene. CDR1 SGDLS and CDR2 YYNGEE come from the germline V gene. Trimming took off 4 bases at V and 4 bases at J, with 15 bases between the two ends. CDR3 size: 16 residues. In nucleotides, the CDR3 is TGTGCCAGCAGCTCCGGACGTTTTGCAGGGGCCAACGTCCTGACTTTC. This translates into CASSSGRFAGANVLTF. The full variable domain, completed using reference TRBV9 and TRBJ2-6, is DSGVTQTPKHLITATGQRVTLRCSPRSGDLSVYWYQQSLDQGLQFLIQYYNGEERAKGNILERFSAQQFPDLHSELNLSSLELGDSALYFCASSSGRFAGANVLTFGAGSRLTVL.

This clonotype was detected ten times or more. The rearrangement links TRBV18 to TRBJ2-7; D gene unclear. The CDR3 consists of 12 residues. Between the trimmed V and J ends, which lost 4 bases and 2 bases, there was a span of 6 bases. CDR1 KGHSH and CDR2 LQKENI come from the germline V gene. For the CDR3, the DNA is TGTGCCAGCTCACTCCCCCCCTACGAGCAGTACTTC. Its translation: CASSLPPYEQYF. The variable domain in full, with the rest retrieved from reference TRBV18 and TRBJ2-7, is NAGVMQNPRHLVRRRGQEARLRCSPMKGHSHVYWYRQLPEEGLKFMVYLQKENIIDESGMPKERFSAEFPKEGPSILRIQQVVRGDSAAYFCASSLPPYEQYFGPGTRLTVT.

At least ten counts were recorded for this clonotype. The chain combines TRBV7-9 with TRBJ2-2, with D uncertain. V shed 5 bases and J shed 3 bases, with 13 bases lying between them. The CDR3 totals 15 residues. The germline gives CDR1 SEHNR, CDR2 FQNEAQ (reference sequence). The DNA of the CDR3 is TGTGCCAGCAGCCCTCCCGGGCCAGACACCGGGGAGCTGTTTTTT. Amino acid sequence: CASSPPGPDTGELFF.

This clonotype was seen many times. V is TRBV7-9 and J is TRBJ2-6, with D possibly being TRBD2 (6 bases). CDR1 is SEHNR, CDR2 FQNEAQ, per germline (reference sequence). Trimming removed 5 bases from V and 0 bases from J, with 20 bases in between. This CDR3 is 19 amino acids long. The CDR3 nucleotides read TGTGCCAGCAGCCGACCCGGGGGACGAGGGGTCTCTGGGGCCAACGTCCTGACTTTC. Protein: CASSRPGGRGVSGANVLTF.